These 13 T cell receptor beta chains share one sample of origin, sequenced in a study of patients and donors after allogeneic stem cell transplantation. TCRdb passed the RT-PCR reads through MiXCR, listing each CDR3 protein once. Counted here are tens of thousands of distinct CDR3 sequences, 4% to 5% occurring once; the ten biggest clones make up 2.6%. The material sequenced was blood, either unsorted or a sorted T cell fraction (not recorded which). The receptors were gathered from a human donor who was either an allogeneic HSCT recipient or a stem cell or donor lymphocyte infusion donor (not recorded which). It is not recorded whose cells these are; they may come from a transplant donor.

CDR3 sequence reads: CASSFSIDRNTGELFF. The DNA for the CDR3 is TGTGCCAGCAGCTTTAGCATTGACAGGAACACCGGGGAGCTGTTTTTT. V and J are TRBV11-2 and TRBJ2-2; TRBD1 is a possible D gene (5 bases). Germline V gene sequence: CDR1 SGHAT, CDR2 FQNNGV. CDR3 size: 16 residues. V was clipped by 3 bases and J by 1 base, with 12 bases between them.

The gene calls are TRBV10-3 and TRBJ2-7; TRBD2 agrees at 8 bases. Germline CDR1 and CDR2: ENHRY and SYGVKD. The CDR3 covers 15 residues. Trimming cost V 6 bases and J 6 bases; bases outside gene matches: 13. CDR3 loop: CAIRTGGQWGGEQYF. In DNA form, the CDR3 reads TGTGCCATCAGGACGGGAGGGCAATGGGGGGGCGAGCAGTACTTC.

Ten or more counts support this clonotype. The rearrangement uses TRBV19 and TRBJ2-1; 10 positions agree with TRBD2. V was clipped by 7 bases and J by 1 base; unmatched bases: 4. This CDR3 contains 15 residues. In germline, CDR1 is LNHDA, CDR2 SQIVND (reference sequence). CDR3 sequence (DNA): TGTGCCAGTAAGGGTAGCGGGAGGTCCTACAATGAGCAGTTCTTC. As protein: CASKGSGRSYNEQFF.

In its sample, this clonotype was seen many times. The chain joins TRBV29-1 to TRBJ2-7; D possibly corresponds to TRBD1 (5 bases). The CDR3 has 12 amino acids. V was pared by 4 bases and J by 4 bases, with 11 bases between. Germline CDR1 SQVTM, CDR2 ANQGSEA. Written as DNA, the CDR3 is TGCAGCGTTGCCCCGAAGGGGTACGAGCAGTACTTC. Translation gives CSVAPKGYEQYF.

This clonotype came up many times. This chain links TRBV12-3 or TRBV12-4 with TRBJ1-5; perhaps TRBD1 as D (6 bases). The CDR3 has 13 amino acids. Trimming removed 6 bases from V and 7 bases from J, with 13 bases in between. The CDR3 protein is CASSYRERQPQHF. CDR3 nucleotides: TGTGCCAGCAGCTACAGGGAGAGGCAGCCCCAGCATTTT.

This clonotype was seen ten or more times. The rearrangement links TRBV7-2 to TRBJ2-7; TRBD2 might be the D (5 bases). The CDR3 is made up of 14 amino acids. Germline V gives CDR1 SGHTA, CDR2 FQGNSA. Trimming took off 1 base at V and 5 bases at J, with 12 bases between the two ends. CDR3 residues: CASSLVRGRDEQYF. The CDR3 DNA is TGTGCCAGCAGCTTAGTCCGGGGAAGGGACGAGCAGTACTTC.

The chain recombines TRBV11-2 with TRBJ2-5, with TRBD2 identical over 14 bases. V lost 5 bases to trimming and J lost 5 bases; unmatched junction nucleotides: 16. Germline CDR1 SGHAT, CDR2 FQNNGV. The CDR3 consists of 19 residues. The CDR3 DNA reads TGTGCCAGCAGCCTTAGTAGGGGACTAGCGGGAGATAGGGAGGAGACCCAGTACTTC. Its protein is CASSLSRGLAGDREETQYF.

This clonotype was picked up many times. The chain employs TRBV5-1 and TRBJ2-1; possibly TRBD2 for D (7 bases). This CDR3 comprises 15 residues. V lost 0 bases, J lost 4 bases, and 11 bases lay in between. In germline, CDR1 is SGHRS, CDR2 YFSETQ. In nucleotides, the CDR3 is TGCGCCAGCAGCTTGGAGGGGGGGGGTTACAATGAGCAGTTCTTC. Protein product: CASSLEGGGYNEQFF.

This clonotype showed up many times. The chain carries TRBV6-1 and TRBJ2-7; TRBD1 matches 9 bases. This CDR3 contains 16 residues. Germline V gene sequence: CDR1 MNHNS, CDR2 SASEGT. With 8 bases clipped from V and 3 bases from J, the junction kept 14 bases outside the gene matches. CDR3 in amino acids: CASQLKLGTGLYEQYF. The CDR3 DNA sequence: TGTGCCAGCCAACTTAAATTAGGGACAGGGCTCTACGAGCAGTACTTC.

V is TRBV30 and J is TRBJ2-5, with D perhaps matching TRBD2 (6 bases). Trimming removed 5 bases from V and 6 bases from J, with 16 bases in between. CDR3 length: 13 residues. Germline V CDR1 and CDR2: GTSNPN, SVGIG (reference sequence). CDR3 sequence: CAWDPGTSKTQYF. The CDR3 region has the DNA TGTGCCTGGGATCCCGGGACTTCCAAGACCCAGTACTTC.

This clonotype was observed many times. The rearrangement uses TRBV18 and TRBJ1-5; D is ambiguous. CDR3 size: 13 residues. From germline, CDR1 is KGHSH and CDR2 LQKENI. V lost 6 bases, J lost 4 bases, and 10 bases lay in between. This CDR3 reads CASSPGTNQPQHF. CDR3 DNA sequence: TGTGCCAGCTCCCCCGGAACAAATCAGCCCCAGCATTTT.

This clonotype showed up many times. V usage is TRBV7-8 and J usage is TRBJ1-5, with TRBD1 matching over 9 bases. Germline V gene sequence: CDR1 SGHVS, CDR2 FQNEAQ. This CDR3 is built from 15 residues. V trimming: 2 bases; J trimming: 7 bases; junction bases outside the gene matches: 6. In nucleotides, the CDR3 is TGTGCCAGCAGCTTAAGAGGACAGGGGAGACAGCCCCAGCATTTT. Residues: CASSLRGQGRQPQHF.

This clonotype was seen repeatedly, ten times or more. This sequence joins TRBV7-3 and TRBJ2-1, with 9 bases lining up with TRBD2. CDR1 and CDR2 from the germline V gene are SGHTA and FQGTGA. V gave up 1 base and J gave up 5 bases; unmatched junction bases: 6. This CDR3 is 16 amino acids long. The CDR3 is CASSLRAREGHNEQFF. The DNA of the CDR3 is TGTGCCAGCAGCTTAAGAGCGCGGGAGGGTCACAATGAGCAGTTCTTC.